The 24 T cell receptor beta chains listed next were all sequenced from one sample in a study of Graves' ophthalmopathy and Graves' hyperthyroidism. Researchers took RNA transcripts and amplified TCR beta CDR3 regions from them. First-round RT-PCR relied on HTBI primers, and a second-round multiplex PCR came next. In TCRdb, the multiplex PCR reads were re-called with MiXCR into one record per CDR3 protein. This sample has a few hundred thousand distinct CDR3 sequences, with 21% found just once. The sequenced sample consisted of peripheral blood. The receptors stem from a woman under 30 with stable Graves' hyperthyroidism.

With regard to this clonotype: The germline gene is not matched at one end of the junction; a read error may be the cause. The V call is TRBV5-1, the J call TRBJ2-7; TRBD1 matches 11 bases. Germline lookup yields CDR1 SGHRS and CDR2 YFSETQ. The CDR3 is 14 amino acids. CDR3 nucleotides: TGCGCCTGCAGTTCCGGGACAGGGGGGTACGAGCAGTACTTC. Translating it yields CACSSGTGGYEQYF.

This clonotype was detected ten times or more. The chain carries TRBV6-2 or TRBV6-3 and TRBJ1-2; D might be TRBD1 (6 bases). With 2 bases removed from V and 4 bases from J, the gap between germline ends came to 11 bases. The CDR3 loop spans 14 amino acids. CDR1 is MNHEY and CDR2 is SVGEGT in the germline V gene. The CDR3 loop is CASSYRGATYGYTF. The CDR3 DNA sequence: TGTGCCAGCAGTTACAGGGGGGCCACCTATGGCTACACCTTC.

This clonotype has at least ten counts. This chain connects TRBV6-1 to TRBJ2-5; D perhaps matches TRBD1 (5 bases). Germline V gene sequence: CDR1 MNHNS, CDR2 SASEGT. V gave up 2 bases and J gave up 1 base, with 11 bases separating them. The CDR3 totals 15 residues. Written as DNA, the CDR3 is TGTGCCAGCAGTGAATGGCAGGGCATCCAAGAGACCCAGTACTTC. Translating it yields CASSEWQGIQETQYF.

Concerning this clonotype itself: A read error is possible here, since a much larger clone lies one base away. The CDR3 here is CASSLARGEGAQYF. The CDR3 bases are TGTGCCAGCAGCTTAGCGCGAGGGGAAGGGGCCCAGTACTTC. The gene calls are TRBV7-2 and TRBJ2-5; possibly TRBD1 or TRBD2 for D (5 bases each). The CDR3 totals 14 residues. Germline V gene lookup returns CDR1 SGHTA and CDR2 FQGNSA. V shed 0 bases and J shed 9 bases, with 14 bases lying between them. The full variable domain, in which reference TRBV7-2 and TRBJ2-5 provide the parts outside the CDR3, is GAGVSQSPSNKVTEKGKDVELRCDPISGHTALYWYRQSLGQGLEFLIYFQGNSAPDKSGLPSDRFSAERTGGSVSTLTIQRTQQEDSAVYLCASSLARGEGAQYFGPGTRLLVL.

The V gene is TRBV27, the J gene TRBJ2-7; 10 bases are shared with TRBD1. Germline lookup yields CDR1 MNHEY and CDR2 SMNVEV (reference sequence). V lost 3 bases, J lost 3 bases, and 5 bases stayed unmatched. The CDR3 spans 15 residues. DNA for the CDR3: TGTGCCAGCAGTTTTCCGGGACAGGGGCTCTACGAGCAGTACGTC. Its translation is CASSFPGQGLYEQYV.

This clonotype was seen ten or more times. This chain joins TRBV7-2 and TRBJ2-5, with TRBD1 as a possible D gene (6 bases). The CDR3 has 16 residues. Trimming took 1 base from V and 2 from J, leaving 14 bases between them. The germline CDR1 and CDR2 sequences are SGHTA and FQGNSA. Here the CDR3 reads CASSLVSRGPQETQYF. The CDR3 nucleotides are TGTGCCAGCAGCTTAGTGAGCAGGGGACCACAAGAGACCCAGTACTTC.

This clonotype showed up many times. The chain carries TRBV19 and TRBJ1-3; D might be TRBD1 (5 bases). Germline V CDR1 and CDR2: LNHDA, SQIVND (reference sequence). The CDR3 spans 14 residues. Trimming took 5 bases from V and 0 from J, leaving 8 bases between them. The CDR3 nucleotides are TGTGCCAGTAGTTCAGGGTACTCTGGAAACACCATATATTTT. Protein product: CASSSGYSGNTIYF.

This clonotype has at least ten counts. V is TRBV5-6 and J is TRBJ1-1; no clear D gene. V was clipped by 5 bases and J by 0 bases, with 11 bases between them. Germline assignment: CDR1 SGHDT and CDR2 YYEEEE. The CDR3 has 14 residues. The CDR3 protein is CASSFGGLNTEAFF. As DNA, the CDR3 is TGTGCCAGCAGTTTCGGCGGACTGAACACTGAAGCTTTCTTT.

This chain connects TRBV30 to TRBJ2-7; tentative D call: TRBD2 (5 bases). CDR1 and CDR2 from the germline V gene are GTSNPN and SVGIG (reference sequence). The germline V and J ends were trimmed by 2 bases and 5 bases, with 13 bases remaining between them. The length of the CDR3 is 13 residues. The CDR3 loop is CAWSLRSAHEQYF. DNA for the CDR3: TGTGCCTGGAGTCTCCGTAGCGCCCACGAGCAGTACTTC.

The chain links TRBV11-2 to TRBJ1-1; unclear D gene. In germline, CDR1 is SGHAT, CDR2 FQNNGV. The CDR3 extends over 14 amino acids. The V end was cut by 8 bases, the J end by 6 bases, with 19 bases between. This CDR3 is CASAPGGVGAEAFF. DNA for the CDR3: TGTGCCAGCGCGCCCGGTGGAGTTGGGGCTGAAGCTTTCTTT.

At least ten counts were recorded for this clonotype. The junction differs from germline at one of its ends, possibly a read error. This chain uses TRBV5-1 with TRBJ2-7, with TRBD1 as a possible D gene (6 bases). The germline gives CDR1 SGHRS, CDR2 YFSETQ. The CDR3 consists of 14 residues. CDR3 sequence: CVSSSHTGTYEQYF. The CDR3 DNA reads TGCGTCAGCAGCAGCCATACAGGGACGTACGAGCAGTACTTC. Full variable domain (missing parts from reference TRBV5-1 and TRBJ2-7): KAGVTQTPRYLIKTRGQQVTLSCSPISGHRSVSWYQQTPGQGLQFLFEYFSETQRNKGNFPGRFSGRQFSNSRSEMNVSTLELGDSALYLCVSSSHTGTYEQYFGPGTRLTVT.

Remarks on this clonotype: This may be a read error, as it is one base from a much larger clone. The rearrangement uses TRBV12-3 or TRBV12-4 and TRBJ1-2; 9 bases map to TRBD1. This CDR3 spans 16 amino acids. DNA of the CDR3: TGTGCCAGCAATTTATCCCCCGGGACAGGGAACTATGGCTACACCTTC. It specifies CASNLSPGTGNYGYTF.

The V and J genes are TRBV28 and TRBJ2-6; maybe TRBD2 (5 bases). The CDR3 sequence is 17 residues long. The V and J ends lost 3 bases and 0 bases respectively, with 12 bases between them. Germline V lookup: CDR1 MDHEN, CDR2 SYDVKM. CDR3 in amino acids: CASSLRVKNSGANVLTF. CDR3 bases: TGTGCCAGCAGTTTGCGGGTCAAAAACTCTGGGGCCAACGTCCTGACTTTC.

This clonotype was observed a handful of times. CDR3 coding DNA: TGTGCCATCAGTGAGAGGACAGGGGTCCGGGAGCTGTTTTTT. Translating gives CAISERTGVRELFF. This chain connects TRBV10-3 to TRBJ2-2; 9 bases map to TRBD1. Losses at the gene ends were 2 bases for V and 9 bases for J; bases not matched to a gene: 4. The CDR3 consists of 14 residues. CDR1 and CDR2 from the germline V gene are ENHRY and SYGVKD.

The sample holds many counts of this clonotype. The gene calls are TRBV5-1 and TRBJ2-7; 13 nucleotides match TRBD2. J gave up 5 bases and V 3 bases, and 2 bases lay outside the gene matches. The germline gives CDR1 SGHRS, CDR2 YFSETQ. The length of the CDR3 is 14 residues. The CDR3: CASSSTSGRNEQYF. CDR3 nucleotides: TGCGCCAGCAGCTCGACTAGCGGGAGGAACGAGCAGTACTTC.

There are a few counts of this clonotype. The chain recombines TRBV11-2 with TRBJ2-2, with 9 bases fitting TRBD2. The germline V gene has CDR1 SGHAT and CDR2 FQNNGV. The CDR3 length is 17 residues. Trimming at V came to 1 base and at J to 6 bases, leaving 9 bases not matched to a gene. CDR3 amino acids: CASSLVATSGYSGELFF. The CDR3 DNA is TGTGCCAGCAGCTTAGTGGCTACTAGCGGGTACTCCGGGGAGCTGTTTTTT.

V usage is TRBV19 and J usage is TRBJ1-6; maybe TRBD1 (5 bases). Trimming left V 5 bases short and J 9 bases short, with 17 bases between. Germline V gene data show CDR1 as LNHDA and CDR2 as SQIVND (reference sequence). This CDR3 contains 15 residues. The CDR3 DNA is TGTGCCAGTAGTCCGCCCGGGACGGATATTTCACCCCTCCACTTT. Its protein is CASSPPGTDISPLHF.

This clonotype was found many times. V and J are TRBV5-1 and TRBJ2-5, with TRBD2 identical over 7 bases. J gave up 3 bases and V 3 bases, and 8 bases lay outside the gene matches. CDR1 and CDR2 (germline): SGHRS, YFSETQ. The CDR3 is 15 residues long. CDR3 in amino acids: CASSSREGREETQYF. Written as DNA, the CDR3 is TGCGCCAGCAGCTCTAGGGAGGGCCGGGAAGAGACCCAGTACTTC.

This clonotype was counted at least ten times. The J gene is TRBJ2-7, the V gene TRBV3-1, with 12 bases aligning to TRBD2. CDR1 is LGHDT, CDR2 YNNKEL, per germline (reference sequence). CDR3 length: 15 amino acids. V lost 4 bases to trimming and J lost 6 bases; unmatched junction nucleotides: 7. CDR3 coding DNA: TGTGCCAGCAGCCCGAGACTAGCGGGAGTCTCCGAGCAGTACTTC. Its translation is CASSPRLAGVSEQYF.

This clonotype was counted at least ten times. The chain recombines TRBV28 with TRBJ2-4; no clear D gene. The V end was cut by 6 bases, the J end by 6 bases, with 9 bases between. This CDR3 is 12 amino acids long. The germline V gene encodes CDR1 MDHEN and CDR2 SYDVKM. The CDR3 here is CASSRQLNIQYF. The CDR3, as DNA: TGTGCCAGCAGCCGTCAGCTAAACATTCAGTACTTC. Full variable domain (missing parts from reference TRBV28 and TRBJ2-4): DVKVTQSSRYLVKRTGEKVFLECVQDMDHENMFWYRQDPGLGLRLIYFSYDVKMKEKGDIPEGYSVSREKKERFSLILESASTNQTSMYLCASSRQLNIQYFGAGTRLSVL.

The V gene is TRBV29-1, the J gene TRBJ1-1, with 8 positions matching TRBD1. Per the germline V gene, CDR1 is SQVTM and CDR2 is ANQGSEA. The CDR3 sequence is 12 residues long. Trimming took 8 bases from V and 0 from J; bases not matched to a gene: 2. This chain's CDR3 is CSPGQVNTEAFF. CDR3 coding DNA: TGCAGCCCGGGACAGGTGAACACTGAAGCTTTCTTT.

Many counts were recorded for this clonotype. The chain combines TRBV9 with TRBJ2-7, with 7 bases lining up with TRBD1. The CDR3 has 13 residues. The germline CDR1 and CDR2 sequences are SGDLS and YYNGEE. The J segment lost 6 bases and the V segment lost 4 bases, leaving 7 bases of the junction unmatched. The DNA of the CDR3 is TGTGCCAGCAGCACAGGGGTACGGGGCGAGCAGTACTTC. It yields the protein CASSTGVRGEQYF.

This clonotype appeared many times. The genes are TRBV13 and TRBJ2-7, with unresolved D. The CDR3 length is 11 residues. Deletions cut 8 bases from V and 3 bases from J, with 8 bases between. Germline V lookup: CDR1 PRHDT, CDR2 FYEKMQ (reference sequence). CDR3 protein: CASGLSYEQYF. In DNA, the CDR3 is TGTGCCAGCGGATTGAGCTACGAGCAGTACTTC.

The table lists this clonotype with many counts. The rearrangement uses TRBV10-2 and TRBJ2-4, with 9 nucleotides matching TRBD1. CDR1 is WSHSY, CDR2 SAAADI, per germline. Trimming took 5 bases from V and 1 from J; bases not matched to a gene: 18. CDR3 length equals 20 residues. CDR3 sequence (DNA): TGCGCCAGCAGTTACCGGGACAGGGACCACACCATGGTGGCCAAAAACATTCAGTACTTC. Translation gives CASSYRDRDHTMVAKNIQYF.